In its sample, the clone carrying this TCR beta chain was seen many times. Antigen: not known. This entry belongs to a study of CD8 T cells in ankylosing spondylitis. Quantitative 5'-RACE with molecular barcodes generated TCR beta libraries. TCRdb ran MiXCR on the 5' RACE reads and lists one entry per CDR3 protein. The sample lists over 700,000 distinct CDR3 sequences, over 15% seen once, with about 20% in the top ten. Looked up from germline, CDR1 is DFQATT and CDR2 is SNEGSKA (reference sequence). V was pared by 1 base and J by 5 bases, with 8 bases between. This CDR3 has 12 amino acids. Broader study findings: Matched ankylosing spondylitis synovial fluid reportedly contained a significantly enriched population of disease-linked clones. Characteristic of ankylosing spondylitis blood, it appeared, was a TCR beta motif comprising about eight highly homologous variants.

The chain carries TRBV20-1 and TRBJ1-1, with D possibly being TRBD1 (5 bases). This TCR was recovered from a male donor with ankylosing spondylitis. Source material: blood, either unsorted or a sorted T cell fraction (not recorded which). The CDR3 region has the DNA TGCAGTGCTAGAGGGGGGGGAACTGAAGCTTTCTTT. It translates to CSARGGGTEAFF.